Listed below are T cell receptor beta chains from one sample, sequenced in a study of cytomegalovirus exposure and HLA in healthy donors. Profiled with immunoSEQ multiplex PCR; TCRdb holds only in-frame clones, not every one. The sample carries 90,000 to 100,000 clones, approximately 93% recorded once. Specimen: PBMCs. All receptors derive from a woman in her 30s in good health and CMV-seropositive. Both conserved end residues are part of each CDR3. A D gene is named only where the DNA matches it firmly. Size is stated for part of the rows, as once, few or many counts, or as a class when the clone is expanded.

cdr3_nt cdr3_aa d_call v_call clone_size j_call
TGCGCCAGCAGCCAAGATACCGGGAGGGCCCTTATTTCCTACAATGAGCAGTTCTTC CASSQDTGRALISYNEQFF TRBD2 TRBV4-1 NA TRBJ2-1
TGTGCCAGTAGTGACACGCGGGCTAGCGGGAGGCGACCGTCTAGGAATGAGCAGTTCTTC CASSDTRASGRRPSRNEQFF TRBD2 TRBV19 NA TRBJ2-1
TGTGCCAGTAGTATCCGGCAGGGTCGTCAGAATCAGCCCCAGCATTTT CASSIRQGRQNQPQHF NA TRBV19 NA TRBJ1-5
TGTGCCAGCAGTTGGGGGACTAGCGGGAGATATGAGCAGTTCTTC CASSWGTSGRYEQFF TRBD2 TRBV28 NA TRBJ2-1
TGCGCCAGCAGCCAACGACAGGGGGCTAGCACAGATACGCAGTATTTT CASSQRQGASTDTQYF TRBD1 TRBV4-3 few TRBJ2-3
TGTGCCAGCATGGGCGGGAGGGTGGAGACCCAGTACTTC CASMGGRVETQYF TRBD2 TRBV2 NA TRBJ2-5
TGTGCCAGCAGCCCGGGAGTGAGTACCTACGAGCAGTACTTC CASSPGVSTYEQYF NA TRBV25-1 once TRBJ2-7
TGTGCCAGCCGATCGGGGGGGCCTGGAAACACCATATATTTT CASRSGGPGNTIYF NA TRBV27 NA TRBJ1-3
TGTGCCAGCTCACCACAGGGACAGGGTTATATCGAGCAGTACTTC CASSPQGQGYIEQYF TRBD1 TRBV18 many TRBJ2-7
TGTGCCAGCACCCAGTTGGCAATCAATGGCTACACCTTC CASTQLAINGYTF NA TRBV28 NA TRBJ1-2
TGTGCCAGCAGTGACCCGGGCTGGGGGGACACTGAAGCTTTCTTT CASSDPGWGDTEAFF NA TRBV6-4 few TRBJ1-1
TGTGCCAGCAGCTTGGGACTAGCGGGAGGTACGCAGTATTTT CASSLGLAGGTQYF TRBD2 TRBV11-3 NA TRBJ2-3
TGTGCCAGCAGCTCTTGGACTAGCGGGGGGAACAATGAGCAGTTCTTC CASSSWTSGGNNEQFF TRBD2 TRBV7-3 NA TRBJ2-1
TGTGCCAGCAGTCCACATTTGGGCGTGGACACCATATATTTT CASSPHLGVDTIYF NA TRBV27 NA TRBJ1-3
TGTGCCAGCAGCGGGGGGAGTGGTGAAGCTTTCTTT CASSGGSGEAFF NA TRBV5-4 NA TRBJ1-1
TGTGCCAGCAGCCCTTCAGGGGGTCTGAACACTGAAGCTTTCTTT CASSPSGGLNTEAFF TRBD1 TRBV28 NA TRBJ1-1
TGTGCCAGCAGCTCGGACCCCGGGACAGGGAATCAGCCCCAGCATTTT CASSSDPGTGNQPQHF TRBD1 TRBV11-2 NA TRBJ1-5
TGTGCCAGCAGCTTAGTACCGGTTAGCAATCAGCCCCAGCATTTT CASSLVPVSNQPQHF NA TRBV7-2 NA TRBJ1-5
TGTGCCAGCAGCTTAGTCCGGCGGAGCTCCTACAATGAGCAGTTCTTC CASSLVRRSSYNEQFF NA TRBV7-2 NA TRBJ2-1
TGTGCCTGGAGTGTACCTGGACTAGCAGGAACCGGGGAGCTGTTTTTT CAWSVPGLAGTGELFF TRBD2 TRBV30 NA TRBJ2-2
TGTGCCAGCAGCTTGGAGCCGTCCCCAGGGTACGAGCAGTACTTC CASSLEPSPGYEQYF NA TRBV5-5 NA TRBJ2-7
TGTGCCAGCAGTAGCATAGACAGGGGGATCCTCAATGAGCAGTTCTTC CASSSIDRGILNEQFF TRBD1 TRBV28 once TRBJ2-1
TGTGCCAGCAGCCCCGCACCACCGGGACTAGCTCTTGAGACCCAGTACTTC CASSPAPPGLALETQYF TRBD2 TRBV7-2 NA TRBJ2-5
TGCAGCGTCCGGACAGGGATCTACGAGCAGTACTTC CSVRTGIYEQYF TRBD1 TRBV29-1 NA TRBJ2-7
TGTGCCAGCACCAACGGACTACCGCCCTACAATGAGCAGTTCTTC CASTNGLPPYNEQFF NA TRBV6-6 NA TRBJ2-1
TGTGCCAGCTCACTCCAGGGTTACGAGCAGTACTTC CASSLQGYEQYF NA TRBV18 NA TRBJ2-7